This T cell receptor beta chain appears in the sequencing data of a study of T cells after somatic rescue of genetic block. Per the germline V gene, CDR1 is SEHNR and CDR2 is FQNEAQ (reference sequence). V was clipped by 6 bases and J by 4 bases, with 13 bases between them. This CDR3 spans 14 amino acids. Here immunoSEQ multiplex PCR was the method, and the copy in TCRdb shows in-frame clones only, minus some. The table includes almost 7,500 clones, around 81% detected once. The TCR comes from a boy between 10 and 17 years old. The rearrangement uses TRBV7-9 and TRBJ2-1; D is perhaps TRBD1 (5 bases). Sequencing was performed on peripheral blood mononuclear cells (PBMCs). CDR3 amino acids: CASRETELYNEQFF. CDR3 in DNA: TGTGCCAGCAGAGAGACAGAACTATACAATGAGCAGTTCTTC.